Listed below are T cell receptor beta chains from one sample, sequenced in a study of metastatic and nonmetastatic thyroid tumors. TCRdb reanalyzed the PCR reads via MiXCR. The sample yields about 34,000 clones, 35% seen once. The sequencing sample was made of tumor tissue. Receptor source: a female donor with papillary thyroid cancer or a benign thyroid nodule (not recorded which). Some clones in this sample may be carry-over from other donors' samples. CDR3s include the opening cysteine and the closing phenylalanine or tryptophan. Fields, in order: CDR3 DNA, CDR3 protein, CDR3 length, clone size, D gene, V gene, J gene. D genes are given only for firm matches. Some rows have no size entry. The others give once, few or many, or a class for an expanded clone.

CDR3nt: TGTGCCTGGAGTGGGCCAGGGGGTGGCTACACCTTC
CDR3aa: CAWSGPGGGYTF
len: 12
abundance: once
d_gene: TRBD1
v_gene: TRBV30
j_gene: TRBJ1-2

CDR3nt: TGTGCCAGCAGTTACGAGGGAGCAGATACGCAGTATTTT
CDR3aa: CASSYEGADTQYF
len: 13
abundance: few
d_gene: .
v_gene: TRBV6-5
j_gene: TRBJ2-3

CDR3nt: TGCAGTGCTAGTCAGGTGGGCACAGATACGCAGTATTTT
CDR3aa: CSASQVGTDTQYF
len: 13
abundance: once
d_gene: .
v_gene: TRBV20-1
j_gene: TRBJ2-3

CDR3nt: TGTGCCAGCAGCTTGGGACTAGCGAATGAGCAGTTCTTC
CDR3aa: CASSLGLANEQFF
len: 13
abundance: .
d_gene: TRBD2
v_gene: TRBV7-3
j_gene: TRBJ2-1

CDR3nt: TGTGCCAGCAGCTTAGGCTCCGGGACAGAGAATTCACCCCTCCACTTT
CDR3aa: CASSLGSGTENSPLHF
len: 16
abundance: .
d_gene: TRBD1
v_gene: TRBV11-1
j_gene: TRBJ1-6

CDR3nt: TGTGCCAGCAGCCAAGACCCAGCGGGGTCTAGCACAGATACGCAGTATTTT
CDR3aa: CASSQDPAGSSTDTQYF
len: 17
abundance: .
d_gene: TRBD2
v_gene: TRBV14
j_gene: TRBJ2-3

CDR3nt: TGTGCCTGGAGCCACGGGGGGGCGTGGAACACTGAAGCTTTCTTT
CDR3aa: CAWSHGGAWNTEAFF
len: 15
abundance: .
d_gene: .
v_gene: TRBV30
j_gene: TRBJ1-1

CDR3nt: TGCAGTGCTCGGCTAGCGGAAGAGACCCAGTACTTC
CDR3aa: CSARLAEETQYF
len: 12
abundance: .
d_gene: TRBD2
v_gene: TRBV20-1
j_gene: TRBJ2-5

CDR3nt: TGCAGTGCTGACTCTCCGACAGGGCTTGGCTACACCTTC
CDR3aa: CSADSPTGLGYTF
len: 13
abundance: .
d_gene: TRBD1
v_gene: TRBV20-1
j_gene: TRBJ1-2

CDR3nt: TGTGCCAGCAGTTTATATGTCTGGACGAGCACAGATACGCAGTATTTT
CDR3aa: CASSLYVWTSTDTQYF
len: 16
abundance: few
d_gene: .
v_gene: TRBV12-3/TRBV12-4
j_gene: TRBJ2-3

CDR3nt: TGTGCCAGCAGTTATTTGGATAATTCACCCCTCCACTTT
CDR3aa: CASSYLDNSPLHF
len: 13
abundance: .
d_gene: .
v_gene: TRBV6-5
j_gene: TRBJ1-6

CDR3nt: TGTGCCAGCAGTTACGGGGGCAGGGGCACTGAAGCTTTCTTT
CDR3aa: CASSYGGRGTEAFF
len: 14
abundance: few
d_gene: .
v_gene: TRBV6-5
j_gene: TRBJ1-1

CDR3nt: TGTGCCAGCAGTTTCGACAGGTCCTACGAGCAGTACTTC
CDR3aa: CASSFDRSYEQYF
len: 13
abundance: .
d_gene: .
v_gene: TRBV12-3/TRBV12-4
j_gene: TRBJ2-7

CDR3nt: TGTGCCAGCAGCTACAGGGGGACCACTGAAGCTTTCTTT
CDR3aa: CASSYRGTTEAFF
len: 13
abundance: many
d_gene: TRBD1
v_gene: TRBV7-3
j_gene: TRBJ1-1

CDR3nt: TGTGCCAGCAGTTTAACCACAGGGGGCGGCGGGATCACTGAAGCTTTCTTT
CDR3aa: CASSLTTGGGGITEAFF
len: 17
abundance: .
d_gene: TRBD1
v_gene: TRBV28
j_gene: TRBJ1-1

CDR3nt: TGCGCCAGCAGCTTGGATCTAGCGGGGGCGGGCGCGGGAGCAGATACGCAGTATTTT
CDR3aa: CASSLDLAGAGAGADTQYF
len: 19
abundance: .
d_gene: TRBD2
v_gene: TRBV5-1
j_gene: TRBJ2-3

CDR3nt: TGTGCCAGCAGCTGGATCCCAGGGGAAAACACTGAAGCTTTCTTT
CDR3aa: CASSWIPGENTEAFF
len: 15
abundance: few
d_gene: .
v_gene: TRBV5-5
j_gene: TRBJ1-1

CDR3nt: TGTGCCAGCAGGGGCTACAATGAGCAGTTCTTC
CDR3aa: CASRGYNEQFF
len: 11
abundance: .
d_gene: .
v_gene: TRBV2
j_gene: TRBJ2-1

CDR3nt: TGTGCCAGCAGCTACAGCGGGACAGGCAATCAGCCCCAGCATTTT
CDR3aa: CASSYSGTGNQPQHF
len: 15
abundance: .
d_gene: TRBD1
v_gene: TRBV9
j_gene: TRBJ1-5

CDR3nt: TGCAGTGCTAGACCGAGATCCCATACTGGGGAGCTGTTTTTT
CDR3aa: CSARPRSHTGELFF
len: 14
abundance: .
d_gene: .
v_gene: TRBV20-1
j_gene: TRBJ2-2

CDR3nt: TGTGCCAGCAGCTTAGACCCAGGGCGCAATTCACCCCTCCACTTT
CDR3aa: CASSLDPGRNSPLHF
len: 15
abundance: .
d_gene: .
v_gene: TRBV11-2
j_gene: TRBJ1-6

CDR3nt: TGTGCCAGCAGCCCAGACAGGGCTGAAGCTTTCTTT
CDR3aa: CASSPDRAEAFF
len: 12
abundance: .
d_gene: TRBD1
v_gene: TRBV11-2
j_gene: TRBJ1-1

CDR3nt: TGTGCCAGCAGTTTTGAACAGGGGGCGGGGGAGACCCAGTACTTC
CDR3aa: CASSFEQGAGETQYF
len: 15
abundance: few
d_gene: TRBD1
v_gene: TRBV28
j_gene: TRBJ2-5

CDR3nt: TGCGCCAGCAGCCAAGATCAGCAGGGGTTAGCCAAAAACATTCAGTACTTC
CDR3aa: CASSQDQQGLAKNIQYF
len: 17
abundance: .
d_gene: .
v_gene: TRBV4-1
j_gene: TRBJ2-4

CDR3nt: TGTGCCAGCAGGCGGACTAGCGGGAGCACAGATACGCAGTATTTT
CDR3aa: CASRRTSGSTDTQYF
len: 15
abundance: .
d_gene: TRBD2
v_gene: TRBV12-3/TRBV12-4
j_gene: TRBJ2-3

CDR3nt: TGTGCCAGCAGTTACTCCGCGGGACAGGGGTACAATGAGCAGTTCTTC
CDR3aa: CASSYSAGQGYNEQFF
len: 16
abundance: .
d_gene: TRBD1
v_gene: TRBV6-5
j_gene: TRBJ2-1

CDR3nt: TGTGCCAGCAGCTTGGACACGTTGAACACTGAAGCTTTCTTT
CDR3aa: CASSLDTLNTEAFF
len: 14
abundance: .
d_gene: .
v_gene: TRBV7-9
j_gene: TRBJ1-1

CDR3nt: TGCGCCAGCAGCCAGACGGTCCGAGAGACCCAGTACTTC
CDR3aa: CASSQTVRETQYF
len: 13
abundance: .
d_gene: .
v_gene: TRBV4-1
j_gene: TRBJ2-5

CDR3nt: TGTGCCAGCAGCTTGGCCGGGACAGGGAACTACGAGCAGTACTTC
CDR3aa: CASSLAGTGNYEQYF
len: 15
abundance: .
d_gene: TRBD1
v_gene: TRBV7-3
j_gene: TRBJ2-7

CDR3nt: TGTGCCAGCAGTGCGGGGGGCAGGGAGAAGAATGAGCAGTTCTTC
CDR3aa: CASSAGGREKNEQFF
len: 15
abundance: few
d_gene: .
v_gene: TRBV2
j_gene: TRBJ2-1

CDR3nt: TGTGCCAGCAGTTTCGGGTTATCCACAGATACGCAGTATTTT
CDR3aa: CASSFGLSTDTQYF
len: 14
abundance: .
d_gene: .
v_gene: TRBV12-3/TRBV12-4
j_gene: TRBJ2-3

CDR3nt: TGTGCCAGCAGCTTGGGACAGCAAAACTATGGCTACACCTTC
CDR3aa: CASSLGQQNYGYTF
len: 14
abundance: .
d_gene: TRBD1
v_gene: TRBV7-3
j_gene: TRBJ1-2

CDR3nt: TGTGCCAGCAGCCCGGGAGGGGATGGCGAGCAGTACTTC
CDR3aa: CASSPGGDGEQYF
len: 13
abundance: few
d_gene: TRBD2
v_gene: TRBV2
j_gene: TRBJ2-7

CDR3nt: TGTGCCATCTCTCCCGGGGGCCAAGAGACCCAGTACTTC
CDR3aa: CAISPGGQETQYF
len: 13
abundance: few
d_gene: .
v_gene: TRBV6-1
j_gene: TRBJ2-5

CDR3nt: TGCGCCAGCAGCCAAGACCCGGGAGGAGGCAATCAGCCCCAGCATTTT
CDR3aa: CASSQDPGGGNQPQHF
len: 16
abundance: .
d_gene: .
v_gene: TRBV4-1
j_gene: TRBJ1-5

CDR3nt: TGTGCCTGGAGTACTGGGTCACATGGCTACACCTTC
CDR3aa: CAWSTGSHGYTF
len: 12
abundance: .
d_gene: .
v_gene: TRBV30
j_gene: TRBJ1-2

CDR3nt: TGTGCCGGCGGATACAGGGGCCCTGAAGCTTTCTTT
CDR3aa: CAGGYRGPEAFF
len: 12
abundance: .
d_gene: TRBD1
v_gene: TRBV28
j_gene: TRBJ1-1

CDR3nt: TGCGCCAGCAGCTCCGAGAGCGGGACAATCTACGAGCAGTACTTC
CDR3aa: CASSSESGTIYEQYF
len: 15
abundance: few
d_gene: .
v_gene: TRBV5-1
j_gene: TRBJ2-7

CDR3nt: TGTGCCAGCAGTGACTCCCTTGGGCCCTCCTACGAGCAGTACTTC
CDR3aa: CASSDSLGPSYEQYF
len: 15
abundance: .
d_gene: .
v_gene: TRBV6-4
j_gene: TRBJ2-7

CDR3nt: TGTGCCAGCAGCTTAGATTGGGATCAGCCCCAGCATTTT
CDR3aa: CASSLDWDQPQHF
len: 13
abundance: many
d_gene: .
v_gene: TRBV11-2
j_gene: TRBJ1-5

CDR3nt: TGTGCCAGCAGGCTAAGACAGGACCCCTCCTACGAGCAGTACTTC
CDR3aa: CASRLRQDPSYEQYF
len: 15
abundance: few
d_gene: .
v_gene: TRBV6-1
j_gene: TRBJ2-7

CDR3nt: TGTGCCAGCAGTGAAGCACCGGGACTAGCGAACGACGAGCAGTACTTC
CDR3aa: CASSEAPGLANDEQYF
len: 16
abundance: .
d_gene: TRBD2
v_gene: TRBV2
j_gene: TRBJ2-7

CDR3nt: TGTGCCAGCAGTAAAGGACAGGGGAACACTGAAGCTTTCTTT
CDR3aa: CASSKGQGNTEAFF
len: 14
abundance: .
d_gene: TRBD1
v_gene: TRBV6-1
j_gene: TRBJ1-1

CDR3nt: TGCAGTGCTAGAGCATCAGGGTCAGAGACCCAGTACTTC
CDR3aa: CSARASGSETQYF
len: 13
abundance: .
d_gene: .
v_gene: TRBV20-1
j_gene: TRBJ2-5

CDR3nt: TGTGCCAGCAGCATCGGACAGGGGAATCAGCCCCAGCATTTT
CDR3aa: CASSIGQGNQPQHF
len: 14
abundance: .
d_gene: TRBD1
v_gene: TRBV9
j_gene: TRBJ1-5